This TCR beta chain was profiled in a study of T-cell reconstitution after alpha-beta-depleted transplantation in children. V gave up 4 bases and J gave up 0 bases, with 15 bases separating them. Germline V gene sequence: CDR1 MNHEY, CDR2 SVGAGI. The CDR3 contains 17 residues. Unique molecular identifiers were incorporated into the prepared TCRbeta library. From the PCR reads, TCRdb called clonotypes with MiXCR, one entry per CDR3 protein. The sample carries about 640,000 distinct CDR3 sequences, roughly 17% recorded once. The source material was PBMCs from the stem cell graft donor, sampled from the stem cell graft. V usage is TRBV6-5 and J usage is TRBJ1-4; D uncertain. The sequence came from a human donor who donated a stem cell graft to a child with acute myeloid leukemia. CDR3 nucleotides: TGTGCCAGCAGTTCCTTCGCCGACTCTACAACTAATGAAAAACTGTTTTTT. Encoded protein: CASSSFADSTTNEKLFF.